Only a few counts were recorded for the clone carrying this T cell receptor (beta chain). Generated by immunoSEQ multiplex PCR, the TCRdb table keeps only in-frame clones and is missing some. Among roughly 220,000 clones listed, roughly 76% were seen once. These data belong to a study of blood T cell repertoires in COVID-19. The CDR3 is 15 amino acids. In germline, CDR1 is KGHSH, CDR2 LQKENI. The V end lost 3 bases, the J end lost 0 bases, and 9 bases lay between the germline ends. This rearrangement joins TRBV18 to TRBJ1-3; no reliable D call. Specimen: peripheral blood. This receptor was identified in a woman aged 80 or over with COVID-19, enrolled during active disease. The CDR3, as DNA: TGTGCCAGCTCACCTGCGGATATCTCTGGAAACACCATATATTTT. Its translation is CASSPADISGNTIYF.